What follows describes a single T cell receptor (beta chain). No cognate antigen has been identified for it. The input lacks base qualities; no much larger clone sits a single base away. The data derive from a study of neoadjuvant nivolumab and ipilimumab in lung cancer (dated by TCRdb to the early 2020s). Context from the whole study: Nivolumab was administered intravenously at 3 mg/kg on days 1, 15 and 29, and in the combination arm ipilimumab 1 mg/kg was added on day 1 only. Matched pretherapy and resected tumor pairs were analyzed for seven patients: four treated with nivolumab and three with nivolumab plus ipilimumab. The study compared TCR repertoires in pretherapy (baseline) peripheral blood with TCR repertoires in tumors resected at surgery following neoadjuvant immune checkpoint blockade. The major pathologic response (MPR) rate in the intention-to-treat population in each study arm was designated as the primary trial endpoint. The trial treated under 50 patients with operable NSCLC: about 23 were randomized to nivolumab monotherapy and around 20 to nivolumab plus ipilimumab. What the work shows at the level of the full study, not this receptor alone: Compared with tumor-adjacent uninvolved lung, resected tumors had greater TCR richness and clonality, and increases showed up in more of the dual-therapy-treated tumors. No significant correlation was found between TCR clonality and pathologic tumor regression, and only a single major-pathologic-response sample was available for the analysis of TCR clonality versus pathologic tumor regression. From pretherapy to surgery, tumor T-cell richness and clonality increased in three of three dual-therapy tumors but in only two of four nivolumab-treated tumors. TCR richness in pretherapy blood showed a positive correlation with richness in tumors resected after neoadjuvant therapy (Spearman R of about 0.77). A small number of samples underwent TCR sequencing.

The library was made by the immunoSEQ multiplex PCR assay. Per the original workflow: Repertoires were summarized in terms of richness and clonality, and significantly expanded and contracted clones between pre- and post-therapy samples were identified. Sourced from immuneACCESS, this table was stored by TCRdb with only in-frame sequences that have V and J called. A share of the clones is absent; for the studies checked, an unresolved V gene accounts for under half, and the remainder has no known explanation. V, J and clone size derive from that table, while D and trimming were established from the DNA sequence. This sample lists tens of thousands of clones; about 89% were detected once. The ten largest make up about 3.5% of the sample. There are 14 amino acids in the CDR3, from cysteine to phenylalanine inclusive. Only the CDR3 part of the read is kept: 42 bases, read in frame from the first base. The germline V end is reduced by 6 bases and the J end by 8 bases; junction bases left unmatched: 11. CDR1 and CDR2 were assigned from the germline V gene as SGHTA and FQGNSA.

The time point label corresponds to: pretherapy, before neoadjuvant immune checkpoint inhibitors. Samples came from the phase 2 randomized NEOSTAR trial, which tested neoadjuvant nivolumab or nivolumab plus ipilimumab followed by surgery in operable NSCLC. The source material was blood, sampled before neoadjuvant nivolumab, alone or with ipilimumab. Recombination linked TRBV7-2 to TRBJ1-2; 8 middle bases align to TRBD1. This TCR came from an adult with non-small cell lung cancer. Some clones in this sample may be carry-over from other donors' samples. The nucleotides read TGTGCCAGCAGTTACCCCGGACAGGGATTCGGCTACACCTTC. This yields the protein CASSYPGQGFGYTF.